This T cell receptor beta chain originates from a study of blood T cell repertoires in COVID-19. The wider study: The cDNA or gDNA used as material had been derived from T cells, B-cell-depleted T cells, or PBMCs.

Between the trimmed V and J ends, which lost 3 bases and 10 bases, there was a span of 7 bases. In germline, CDR1 is MDHEN, CDR2 SYDVKM. The CDR3 totals 12 residues. Sequenced by immunoSEQ multiplex PCR; TCRdb stores in-frame clones only, minus some. The data show 400,000 to 500,000 clones, with 88% seen just once and about 1.5% held by the top ten. The chain is built from TRBV28 and TRBJ1-6, with D unresolved. This TCR was recovered from a woman younger than 35 who had been exposed to COVID-19. Source material: PBMCs or T cells enriched from blood (not recorded which). The CDR3 sequence is CASSFVVSPLHF. The CDR3 nucleotides are TGTGCCAGCAGTTTCGTCGTGTCACCCCTCCACTTT.